The 13 T cell receptor beta chains listed next were all sequenced from one sample in a study of shared clonotypes between healthy human individuals. Data came from immunoSEQ multiplex PCR; TCRdb stores just in-frame clones and leaves some out. The sample gives fewer than 2.5 million clones, approximately 94% of which show up once; 0.36% is in the top ten. The sequenced sample consisted of naive CD4+ T cells from PBMCs. Subset indicated: CD45RA+ positively selected. These receptors were taken from a man aged 18-30 years in good health. Some clones in this sample may be carry-over from other donors' samples.

V gene TRBV2 combines with J gene TRBJ2-7; 8 nucleotides match TRBD1. Germline-derived CDR1 and CDR2 are SNHLY and FYNNEI. The CDR3 has 15 amino acids. Trimming removed 6 bases from V and 3 bases from J; junction bases left unmatched: 10. For the CDR3, the DNA is TGTGCCAGCAGCCGAGGTTCAGACAGGGGCTACGAGCAGTACTTC. Protein sequence: CASSRGSDRGYEQYF.

V is TRBV4-2 and J is TRBJ2-2; no clear D gene. The germline V gene has CDR1 LGHNA and CDR2 YNFKEQ. The CDR3 consists of 13 residues. V was shortened by 4 bases and J by 6 bases, with 9 bases between the two germline ends. The CDR3 DNA follows: TGTGCCAGCAGCCGCAACAACCCCGGGGAGCTGTTTTTT. Its protein product is CASSRNNPGELFF.

About this clone itself: The sample holds other DNA sequences that translate to the same CDR3. V usage is TRBV6-5 and J usage is TRBJ1-2, with a possible D match to TRBD1 (5 bases). CDR1 and CDR2 from the germline V gene are MNHEY and SVGAGI. Trimming cost V 0 bases and J 8 bases, with 10 bases left between them. CDR3 length: 13 residues. Here the CDR3 DNA reads TGTGCCAGCAGTTACTCTGGGGGGGAAGGCTACACCTTC. Its protein product is CASSYSGGEGYTF.

This clone was found once. The chain uses TRBV5-1 and TRBJ2-5; D possibly corresponds to TRBD2 (6 bases). Trimming took off 3 bases at V and 7 bases at J, with 25 bases between the two ends. From germline, CDR1 is SGHRS and CDR2 YFSETQ. The CDR3 loop spans 17 amino acids. The CDR3 reads CASSSSPRDHYGGTQYF. The CDR3 DNA reads TGCGCCAGCAGCTCCTCTCCCCGGGACCACTACGGGGGGACCCAGTACTTC. Variable domain in full (rest from reference TRBV5-1 and TRBJ2-5): KAGVTQTPRYLIKTRGQQVTLSCSPISGHRSVSWYQQTPGQGLQFLFEYFSETQRNKGNFPGRFSGRQFSNSRSEMNVSTLELGDSALYLCASSSSPRDHYGGTQYFGPGTRLLVL.

This chain joins TRBV5-4 and TRBJ2-2, with 9 nucleotides matching TRBD2. CDR1 and CDR2 from the germline V gene are SGHNT and YYREEE (reference sequence). V lost 5 bases and J lost 0; bases outside the gene matches: 5. The CDR3 runs 16 residues. The CDR3 DNA sequence: TGTGCCAGCAGGCTGACTAGCGGAGCGAACACCGGGGAGCTGTTTTTT. Its translation: CASRLTSGANTGELFF.

The CDR3, as DNA: TGTGCCAGCAGTTTCCGGACAGGGGGCTCCTACGAGCAGTACTTC. It codes for CASSFRTGGSYEQYF. The chain employs TRBV27 and TRBJ2-7, with 10 bases matching TRBD1. The germline gives CDR1 MNHEY, CDR2 SMNVEV (reference sequence). The CDR3 has 15 residues. The V gene end was trimmed by 3 bases and the J gene end by 0 bases; junction bases not matched to a gene: 2.

About this clone: Other DNA sequences in the sample encode the same CDR3. This sequence joins TRBV7-3 and TRBJ2-3, with D possibly TRBD1 on 6 matching bases. This CDR3 comprises 13 residues. V was trimmed by 8 bases and J by 1 base, leaving 10 bases between them. Germline V gene lookup returns CDR1 SGHTA and CDR2 FQGTGA. The CDR3 DNA follows: TGTGCCAGCTCGGCAGGGGGCACAGATACGCAGTATTTT. This sequence encodes CASSAGGTDTQYF.

The V and J genes are TRBV5-6 and TRBJ2-7; D not resolved. The CDR3 loop spans 12 amino acids. Germline values: CDR1 SGHDT, CDR2 YYEEEE. Trimming removed 1 base from V and 6 bases from J, with 8 bases in between. The CDR3 DNA reads as TGTGCCAGCAGCTTGCCGTTCAGCGAGCAGTACTTC. Residues: CASSLPFSEQYF.

With regard to this clone: Other DNA sequences of this sample code for an identical CDR3. This chain connects TRBV2 to TRBJ2-5; tentatively, D is TRBD2 (6 bases). CDR1 is SNHLY and CDR2 is FYNNEI in the germline V gene. CDR3 length equals 13 residues. V gave up 5 bases and J gave up 2 bases, with 9 bases separating them. The CDR3 region has the DNA TGTGCCAGCAGTTTAGCGGAACAAGAGACCCAGTACTTC. It is translated as CASSLAEQETQYF.

V and J are TRBV5-6 and TRBJ2-3; D remains ambiguous. The CDR3 spans 13 residues. From germline, CDR1 is SGHDT and CDR2 YYEEEE. With 4 bases removed from V and 4 bases from J, the gap between germline ends came to 10 bases. The CDR3 DNA reads TGTGCCAGCAGCGGAATACCCTCAGATACGCAGTATTTT. This encodes CASSGIPSDTQYF.

CDR3 coding DNA: TGTGCCAGCAGGGTTAGCGCGACCTACGAGCAGTACTTC. Translating it yields CASRVSATYEQYF. This chain joins TRBV28 and TRBJ2-7, with a weak D call TRBD2 (5 bases). The germline V gene encodes CDR1 MDHEN and CDR2 SYDVKM. The ends were cut back, 6 bases at V and 2 bases at J, with 11 bases in the middle. The CDR3 is 13 amino acids.

CDR3 amino acids: CASSLGQGELFF. CDR3 in DNA: TGTGCCAGCAGCTTGGGACAGGGGGAGCTGTTTTTT. V usage is TRBV11-1 and J usage is TRBJ2-2, with 7 bases matching TRBD1. This CDR3 has 12 amino acids. Germline-derived CDR1 and CDR2 are SGHAT and FQDESV (reference sequence). With V trimmed by 3 bases and J by 8 bases, 0 bases remained unmatched.

Worth noting for this clone: The same CDR3 arises from other DNA sequences in this sample as well. CDR3 DNA sequence: TGTGCCAGCAGCGTAGGGGGACAGGGGGCCTACGAGCAGTACTTC. It specifies CASSVGGQGAYEQYF. The chain links TRBV9 to TRBJ2-7; 11 positions agree with TRBD1. This CDR3 comprises 15 residues. J gave up 2 bases and V 0 bases, and 1 base lay outside the gene matches. CDR1 is SGDLS, CDR2 YYNGEE, per germline.